This T cell receptor beta chain comes out of a study of blood T cell repertoires in COVID-19. Germline CDR1 reads MRHNA; CDR2 reads SNTAGT. The CDR3 sequence is 13 residues long. Trimming shortened V by 4 bases and J by 13 bases, and 17 bases separated the two germline ends. Original handling: Amplified reference gene primers provided the basis for estimating nucleated cell counts. Some clones are missing from TCRdb's copy, which holds only in-frame ones; the method was immunoSEQ multiplex PCR. The V and J calls and clone size are taken from that table; D and trimming were inferred from the DNA. Counted here are under 95,000 clones, roughly 78% occurring once; the ten biggest clones make up 26%. This clone is termed large.

The specimen sequenced was peripheral blood. The chain joins TRBV6-4 to TRBJ2-1, with D possibly matching TRBD1 (7 bases). This TCR was sampled from a man aged 55-75 years with active or convalescent COVID-19. The CDR3, as DNA: TGTGCCAGCAGTGTTGACCTCAGGGGGGTTCAGTTCTTC. Its translation: CASSVDLRGVQFF.